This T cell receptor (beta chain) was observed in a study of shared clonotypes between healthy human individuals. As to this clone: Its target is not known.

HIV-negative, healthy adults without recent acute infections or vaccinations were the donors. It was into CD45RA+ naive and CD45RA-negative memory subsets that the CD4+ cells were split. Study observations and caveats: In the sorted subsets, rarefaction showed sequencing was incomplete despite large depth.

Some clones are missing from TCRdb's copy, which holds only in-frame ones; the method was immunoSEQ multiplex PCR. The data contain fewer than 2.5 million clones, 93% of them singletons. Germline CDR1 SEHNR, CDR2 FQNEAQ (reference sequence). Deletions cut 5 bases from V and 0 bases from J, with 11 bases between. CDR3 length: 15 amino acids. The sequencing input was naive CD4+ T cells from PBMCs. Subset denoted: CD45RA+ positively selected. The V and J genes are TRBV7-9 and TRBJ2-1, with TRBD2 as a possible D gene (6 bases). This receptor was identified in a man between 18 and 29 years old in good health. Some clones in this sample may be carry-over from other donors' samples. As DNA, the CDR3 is TGTGCCAGCAGCATAGATAGCGGCTCCTACAATGAGCAGTTCTTC. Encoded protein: CASSIDSGSYNEQFF.